These 8 T cell receptor beta chains originate from one sample sequenced in a study of Graves' ophthalmopathy and Graves' hyperthyroidism. The authors amplified TCR beta CDR3 regions from RNA transcripts. A first-round RT-PCR used HTBI primers, followed by a second-round multiplex PCR. Via MiXCR, TCRdb re-called the multiplex PCR reads, giving one row per CDR3 protein. This table holds around 1,000,000 distinct CDR3 sequences, about two fifths found once. Sequencing was performed on peripheral blood or thyroid tissue (not recorded which). The receptors derive from an adult man with Graves' hyperthyroidism.

This clonotype was picked up many times. The J gene is TRBJ2-7, the V gene TRBV29-1, with TRBD2 matching over 10 bases. This CDR3 region has 14 residues. V was pared by 3 bases and J by 3 bases, with 5 bases of the junction left unmatched. Germline values: CDR1 SQVTM, CDR2 ANQGSEA. The CDR3 region is CSVEAASGSYEQYF. In nucleotides, the CDR3 is TGCAGCGTTGAGGCGGCTAGCGGGAGCTACGAGCAGTACTTC.

There are many counts of this clonotype. The chain uses TRBV7-9 and TRBJ1-2; TRBD1 aligns across 7 bases. The J segment lost 6 bases and the V segment lost 4 bases, leaving 5 bases of the junction unmatched. The germline CDR1 and CDR2 sequences are SEHNR and FQNEAQ (reference sequence). This CDR3 contains 13 residues. CDR3 in DNA: TGTGCCAGCAGCTCAGGGACAGCAGATGGCTACACCTTC. Its translation is CASSSGTADGYTF.

Remarks on this clonotype: A much larger clone is a single base away; this may be a read error. The chain links TRBV2 to TRBJ1-5; the D is unclear. Trimming pared 1 base from V and 0 bases from J, leaving 7 bases between. This CDR3 is 15 amino acids long. Looked up from germline, CDR1 is SNHLY and CDR2 is FYNNEI. This CDR3 is CASSEVGPSNQPQHF. In nucleotides, the CDR3 is TGTGCCAGCAGTGAAGTAGGGCCTAGCAATCAGCCCCAGCATTTT.

The J gene is TRBJ1-2, the V gene TRBV18; 8 nucleotides align to TRBD1. The CDR3 contains 15 residues. Germline V gene lookup returns CDR1 KGHSH and CDR2 LQKENI. The V and J ends lost 2 bases and 6 bases, in that order; junction bases with no gene match: 8. CDR3 amino acids: CASSPDRGQVDGYTF. The CDR3 DNA reads TGTGCCAGCTCACCAGACAGGGGCCAGGTCGATGGCTACACCTTC.

This clonotype has just a few counts. The chain employs TRBV7-9 and TRBJ1-1; no clear D gene. The V and J ends lost 1 base and 10 bases respectively, with 4 bases between them. Germline lookup yields CDR1 SEHNR and CDR2 FQNEAQ (reference sequence). The CDR3 consists of 10 residues. The CDR3 loop is CASSLERAFF. CDR3 in DNA: TGTGCCAGCAGCTTAGAGCGAGCTTTCTTT.

This clonotype was counted at least ten times. The chain joins TRBV7-9 to TRBJ1-1, with TRBD1 identical over 7 bases. The CDR3 loop spans 14 amino acids. Per germline, CDR1 SEHNR and CDR2 FQNEAQ (reference sequence). The V segment lost 5 bases and the J segment 1 base; nucleotides outside the gene matches: 4. In nucleotides, the CDR3 is TGTGCCAGCAGCAAGGGACAGCGGAACACTGAAGCTTTCTTT. It specifies CASSKGQRNTEAFF.

This clonotype came up many times. This chain connects TRBV10-1 to TRBJ1-2; D is undetermined. V was shortened by 0 bases and J by 3 bases, with 5 bases between the two germline ends. From germline, CDR1 is WNHNN and CDR2 SYGVQD (reference sequence). The CDR3 totals 13 residues. The DNA for the CDR3 is TGCGCCAGCAGTGAGTCTGAGTACTATGGCTACACCTTC. Its protein is CASSESEYYGYTF.

This clonotype was observed at least ten times. The chain is built from TRBV7-3 and TRBJ2-7; D is uncertain. Germline V CDR1 and CDR2: SGHTA, FQGTGA. CDR3 length equals 13 residues. V lost 2 bases, J lost 6 bases, and 11 bases lay in between. CDR3 nucleotide sequence: TGTGCCAGCAGCTTAGGGCAGTATACCGAGCAGTACTTC. It translates to CASSLGQYTEQYF.